Following are 18 T cell receptor beta chains from one sample sequenced in a study of cytomegalovirus exposure and HLA in healthy donors. 13 Jbeta primers and 60 Vbeta primers were used for the PCR. Sequencing was performed with immunoSEQ multiplex PCR; in TCRdb, only in-frame clones are kept and a portion is missing. Of over 200,000 clones listed, about 80% are singletons. Sequencing input: PBMCs. The receptor source for this set is a woman aged 35 to 49 in good health and CMV-seronegative.

The genes are TRBV9 and TRBJ1-3; 8 bases match TRBD1. Germline V gene sequence: CDR1 SGDLS, CDR2 YYNGEE. The CDR3 spans 16 residues. V trimming: 4 bases; J trimming: 2 bases; junction bases outside the gene matches: 8. The CDR3 region has the DNA TGTGCCAGCAGCTCCTCGGGACAGGTGGCTGGAAACACCATATATTTT. This encodes CASSSSGQVAGNTIYF.

V is TRBV30 and J is TRBJ1-5, with D maybe TRBD1 (5 bases). The CDR3 has 18 residues. V gave up 0 bases and J gave up 0 bases, with 18 bases separating them. Germline values: CDR1 GTSNPN, CDR2 SVGIG (reference sequence). CDR3 nucleotides: TGTGCCTGGAGTGTCGGTACAGGCTATCGTTTTAGCAATCAGCCCCAGCATTTT. Translation gives CAWSVGTGYRFSNQPQHF.

There are a few counts of this clone. The chain recombines TRBV5-6 with TRBJ1-2; D perhaps matches TRBD1 (6 bases). V was trimmed by 3 bases and J by 2 bases, leaving 11 bases between them. The CDR3 is 14 amino acids. From germline, CDR1 is SGHDT and CDR2 YYEEEE. CDR3 sequence reads: CASSSQGFNYGYTF. CDR3 DNA sequence: TGTGCCAGCAGCTCACAGGGTTTCAACTATGGCTACACCTTC.

The V and J genes are TRBV2 and TRBJ2-3; 7 bases fit TRBD1. The CDR3 has 14 residues. With 8 bases clipped from V and 2 bases from J, the junction kept 7 bases outside the gene matches. CDR1 SNHLY and CDR2 FYNNEI come from the germline V gene. The CDR3 here is CASPGTVPTDTQYF. The CDR3 DNA follows: TGTGCCAGCCCCGGGACAGTTCCCACAGATACGCAGTATTTT.

About this clone itself: This same CDR3 is encoded by further DNA sequences in the sample. The J gene is TRBJ2-7, the V gene TRBV4-1; D remains unclear. Deletions cut 1 base from V and 4 bases from J, with 8 bases between. CDR1 and CDR2 (germline): MGHRA, YSYEKL. The CDR3 sequence is 13 residues long. This CDR3 is CASSQGPGYEQYF. The CDR3 nucleotides are TGCGCCAGCAGCCAAGGTCCCGGGTACGAGCAGTACTTC.

The chain recombines TRBV19 with TRBJ2-3; D is unresolved. In germline, CDR1 is LNHDA, CDR2 SQIVND (reference sequence). V was shortened by 8 bases and J by 5 bases, with 17 bases between the two germline ends. The CDR3 totals 14 residues. The CDR3 is CASCKSLALDTQYF. DNA of the CDR3: TGTGCCAGTTGTAAGTCACTCGCCCTAGATACGCAGTATTTT.

This chain links TRBV7-9 with TRBJ1-3; D gene uncertain. V was trimmed by 1 base and J by 0 bases, leaving 13 bases between them. This CDR3 contains 17 residues. Per the germline V gene, CDR1 is SEHNR and CDR2 is FQNEAQ (reference sequence). Here the CDR3 reads CASSLGRTAVSGNTIYF. In DNA form, the CDR3 reads TGTGCCAGCAGCTTAGGTCGGACTGCCGTCTCTGGAAACACCATATATTTT.

The chain uses TRBV7-9 and TRBJ2-3; 9 nucleotides agree with TRBD1. The CDR3 length is 17 residues. Per the germline V gene, CDR1 is SEHNR and CDR2 is FQNEAQ (reference sequence). V was clipped by 4 bases and J by 0 bases; unmatched bases: 8. The CDR3 is CASSWNTGGGSTDTQYF. CDR3 nucleotides: TGTGCCAGCAGCTGGAATACAGGGGGCGGGAGCACAGATACGCAGTATTTT.

The chain links TRBV19 to TRBJ1-1, with D perhaps matching TRBD1 (5 bases). Germline CDR1 LNHDA, CDR2 SQIVND (reference sequence). The V gene lost 6 bases and the J gene lost 6 bases, with 17 bases spanning the gap. The CDR3 has 14 residues. This CDR3 reads CASSSQKGIAEAFF. DNA of the CDR3: TGTGCCAGTAGCTCCCAAAAGGGGATCGCTGAAGCTTTCTTT.

The DNA of the CDR3 is TGTGCCAGCAGCTCAGCAAGCGGGGAGAGGTATACGCAGTATTTT. It yields the protein CASSSASGERYTQYF. The gene calls are TRBV7-2 and TRBJ2-3; 7 nucleotides align to TRBD2. CDR3 length equals 15 residues. After removal of 4 bases from V and 7 bases from J, the junction contained 11 bases not matched to a gene. The germline gives CDR1 SGHTA, CDR2 FQGNSA.

Only a few counts were recorded for this clone. V usage is TRBV19 and J usage is TRBJ1-2; TRBD1 aligns across 7 bases. The germline CDR1 and CDR2 sequences are LNHDA and SQIVND (reference sequence). The CDR3 consists of 15 residues. Germline trimming cut 5 bases from V and 8 bases from J; bases unmatched to any gene: 14. CDR3 loop: CASSETGPAEWGYTF. In DNA form, the CDR3 reads TGTGCCAGTAGTGAGACAGGGCCGGCGGAATGGGGCTACACCTTC.

This clone was counted a few times. The V gene is TRBV29-1, the J gene TRBJ1-1; perhaps TRBD1 as D (6 bases). The CDR3 has 13 amino acids. CDR1 is SQVTM and CDR2 is ANQGSEA in the germline V gene. With 7 bases removed from V and 3 bases from J, the gap between germline ends came to 15 bases. In DNA form, the CDR3 reads TGCAGCGGGCAGGGGAGCGTCGACACTGAAGCTTTCTTT. Amino acids: CSGQGSVDTEAFF. Full variable domain (rest looked up from reference TRBV29-1 and TRBJ1-1): SAVISQKPSRDICQRGTSLTIQCQVDSQVTMMFWYRQQPGQSLTLIATANQGSEATYESGFVIDKFPISRPNLTFSTLTVSNMSPEDSSIYLCSGQGSVDTEAFFGQGTRLTVV.

V gene TRBV30 combines with J gene TRBJ2-1, with D possibly being TRBD2 (6 bases). Germline V lookup: CDR1 GTSNPN, CDR2 SVGIG (reference sequence). V lost 0 bases, J lost 4 bases, and 10 bases lay in between. This CDR3 is built from 14 residues. The CDR3 loop reads CAWSVAGPYNEQFF. The CDR3, as DNA: TGTGCCTGGAGTGTTGCGGGGCCTTACAATGAGCAGTTCTTC.

The gene calls are TRBV10-3 and TRBJ2-7; D unclear. This CDR3 is built from 14 residues. Trimming shortened V by 7 bases and J by 2 bases, and 15 bases separated the two germline ends. Germline V gives CDR1 ENHRY, CDR2 SYGVKD. The CDR3 is CAITTGAVTYEQYF. CDR3 bases: TGTGCCATCACGACCGGCGCGGTAACCTACGAGCAGTACTTC.

This chain uses TRBV5-1 with TRBJ1-1; 9 nucleotides line up with TRBD1. Trimming cost V 4 bases and J 3 bases; bases outside gene matches: 4. The V gene's germline CDR1 is SGHRS and CDR2 YFSETQ. This CDR3 has 14 amino acids. The CDR3 region is CASSLGQGHTEAFF. DNA of the CDR3: TGCGCCAGCAGCCTTGGACAGGGGCACACTGAAGCTTTCTTT.

The chain has TRBV10-1 and TRBJ2-2; the D is unclear. Trimming shortened V by 1 base and J by 7 bases, and 7 bases separated the two germline ends. Germline V gives CDR1 WNHNN, CDR2 SYGVQD (reference sequence). The CDR3 has 13 residues. The CDR3 sequence: CASSELPSGELFF. CDR3 bases: TGCGCCAGCAGTGAGTTGCCCAGCGGGGAGCTGTTTTTT.

This rearrangement joins TRBV9 to TRBJ2-3; TRBD1 is a possible D gene (5 bases). The CDR3 is 16 residues long. Germline assignment: CDR1 SGDLS and CDR2 YYNGEE. Trimming left V 1 base short and J 0 bases short, with 12 bases between. The CDR3, as DNA: TGTGCCAGCAGCGTACAAACGACAGCTAGCACAGATACGCAGTATTTT. It encodes CASSVQTTASTDTQYF.

The rearrangement uses TRBV11-3 and TRBJ2-5, with 9 bases fitting TRBD2. With 5 bases clipped from V and 1 base from J, the junction kept 14 bases outside the gene matches. CDR1 and CDR2 from the germline V gene are SGHNT and YENEEA. CDR3 length: 18 residues. Written as DNA, the CDR3 is TGTGCCAGCAGCCCCCTTATGTTAGCGGGGGCAAGCCAAGAGACCCAGTACTTC. This encodes CASSPLMLAGASQETQYF. Drawing the rest from reference TRBV11-3 and TRBJ2-5, the complete variable domain is EAGVVQSPRYKIIEKKQPVAFWCNPISGHNTLYWYLQNLGQGPELLIRYENEEAVDDSQLPKDRFSAERLKGVDSTLKIQPAELGDSAVYLCASSPLMLAGASQETQYFGPGTRLLVL.